These T cell receptor beta chains were read from a single sample in a study of blood T cells in healthy people across ages. TCRdb used MiXCR to reprocess the 5' RACE reads, holding one entry per CDR3 protein. Here the sample spans about 1.7 million distinct CDR3 sequences, about 28% being singletons. Sequenced material: blood. The receptors come from a woman aged 30 to 39 in good health. The CDR3 runs from the conserved cysteine through the conserved F or W. Fields, in order: D gene, V gene, CDR3 protein. The D gene is left open where the match is weak.

d_gene: -
v_gene: TRBV11-2
CDR3aa: CASSLGTRSNTGELFF

d_gene: -
v_gene: TRBV5-1
CDR3aa: CASSSNSGGQETQYF

d_gene: TRBD1
v_gene: TRBV9
CDR3aa: CASSVSPGTGGSDTQYF

d_gene: TRBD2
v_gene: TRBV5-1
CDR3aa: CASSLGTSGRGDTQYF

d_gene: TRBD2
v_gene: TRBV7-2
CDR3aa: CASSFGLAGFTDTQYF

d_gene: -
v_gene: TRBV12-5
CDR3aa: CASGLGTRNTIYF

d_gene: TRBD2
v_gene: TRBV12-3/TRBV12-4
CDR3aa: CASMPRGSGRTGELFF

d_gene: TRBD1
v_gene: TRBV6-1
CDR3aa: CASRQGTVGTPREQFF

d_gene: TRBD1
v_gene: TRBV5-1
CDR3aa: CASSWLGTGDEQYF

d_gene: -
v_gene: TRBV29-1
CDR3aa: CSGRPTNSCEQYF

d_gene: -
v_gene: TRBV21-1
CDR3aa: CASKAPGPLTRFF

d_gene: -
v_gene: TRBV7-2
CDR3aa: CASSLRRSPTDTQYF

d_gene: -
v_gene: TRBV3-1
CDR3aa: CASSHPGLEVASTQYF

d_gene: -
v_gene: TRBV12-3/TRBV12-4
CDR3aa: CASSTQAEQYF

d_gene: -
v_gene: TRBV2
CDR3aa: CASSDHSSYEQYF

d_gene: TRBD1
v_gene: TRBV7-2
CDR3aa: CASSLEQGASKNIQYF

d_gene: TRBD1
v_gene: TRBV24-1
CDR3aa: CATSDAGGSRAEQFF

d_gene: -
v_gene: TRBV5-1
CDR3aa: CASSLEGGIATEAFF

d_gene: TRBD1
v_gene: TRBV18
CDR3aa: CASSLNDRGRDYGYTF

d_gene: TRBD1
v_gene: TRBV5-6
CDR3aa: CASDIEGARGYTF

d_gene: -
v_gene: TRBV10-1
CDR3aa: CASSESRGHRTDTQYF

d_gene: -
v_gene: TRBV12-3/TRBV12-4
CDR3aa: CASTIQGSKNIQYF

d_gene: TRBD1
v_gene: TRBV7-3
CDR3aa: CASSPSTGIGEQFF

d_gene: TRBD2
v_gene: TRBV29-1
CDR3aa: CSGSGTSGRIDQGEQFF

d_gene: -
v_gene: TRBV20-1
CDR3aa: CSAGDSSYEQYF